Each of the 19 T cell receptor beta chains below was sequenced from the same sample in a study of response to subunit inactivated influenza vaccine. TCRdb reprocessed the RT-PCR reads with MiXCR, giving one entry per CDR3 protein. In the table there are about 540,000 distinct CDR3 sequences, less than 15% of which are singletons. The material was PBMCs from blood, obtained about 13 days after vaccination. The receptors were gathered from a man in his fifties or sixties who received an inactivated influenza vaccine.

The chain uses TRBV20-1 and TRBJ1-1; D unresolved. Germline values: CDR1 DFQATT, CDR2 SNEGSKA (reference sequence). Trimming took off 2 bases at V and 8 bases at J, with 6 bases between the two ends. The CDR3 is 10 amino acids. CDR3 in amino acids: CSARFREAFF. The CDR3 DNA follows: TGCAGTGCTAGATTCCGAGAAGCTTTCTTT.

This clonotype was seen more than once but under ten times. The gene calls are TRBV20-1 and TRBJ2-7; TRBD1 matches at 7 bases. V shed 8 bases, J shed 0 bases, and the junction held 7 bases outside the gene matches. Germline lookup yields CDR1 DFQATT and CDR2 SNEGSKA (reference sequence). This CDR3 comprises 13 residues. CDR3 sequence: CSTRDSSSYEQYF. The CDR3 coding sequence is TGCAGTACAAGGGACAGTAGCTCCTACGAGCAGTACTTC.

This chain connects TRBV7-9 to TRBJ1-2; D gene uncertain. Trimming stripped 7 bases from V and 7 bases from J, with 4 bases between. The CDR3 covers 9 residues. CDR1 and CDR2 (germline): SEHNR, FQNEAQ (reference sequence). The CDR3 DNA sequence: TGTGCCAGCAAGACTGGCTACACCTTC. Translated, it gives CASKTGYTF.

This clonotype has only a few counts. The rearrangement links TRBV12-3 or TRBV12-4 to TRBJ1-1, with a possible D match to TRBD1 (5 bases). Trimming removed 5 bases from V and 0 bases from J, with 13 bases in between. The CDR3 has 15 residues. The CDR3 DNA follows: TGTGCCAGCAGTCGGTCGGGACGGTTGAACACTGAAGCTTTCTTT. Amino acid sequence: CASSRSGRLNTEAFF.

The chain carries TRBV29-1 and TRBJ2-7; the D call may be TRBD1 or TRBD2 (5 bases each). The CDR3 spans 16 residues. Germline V gene data show CDR1 as SQVTM and CDR2 as ANQGSEA. Trimming took 1 base from V and 1 from J, leaving 17 bases between them. CDR3 loop: CSVEAILGDLSYEQYF. CDR3 DNA: TGCAGCGTTGAAGCCATTTTGGGGGATCTTTCCTACGAGCAGTACTTC.

This clonotype has only a few counts. This chain joins TRBV7-9 and TRBJ2-5, with D possibly being TRBD1 (7 bases). Germline CDR1 is SEHNR and CDR2 is FQNEAQ (reference sequence). There are 16 residues in the CDR3. V lost 6 bases, J lost 0 bases, and 17 bases lay in between. CDR3: CASSRGTERYQETQYF. DNA of the CDR3: TGTGCCAGCAGTCGCGGGACAGAGAGGTACCAAGAGACCCAGTACTTC.

The rearrangement links TRBV6-2 or TRBV6-3 to TRBJ1-1; D unresolved. CDR1 MNHEY and CDR2 SVGEGT come from the germline V gene. V was shortened by 6 bases and J by 4 bases, with 15 bases between the two germline ends. The CDR3 contains 14 residues. The CDR3 nucleotides read TGTGCCAGCAGCCCAGAAGGTCGGCCCACTGAAGCTTTCTTT. It translates to CASSPEGRPTEAFF.

This clonotype occurred a few times. The J gene is TRBJ1-2, the V gene TRBV7-6; 9 bases line up with TRBD1. The ends lost 3 bases at V and 4 bases at J; junction bases unmatched: 9. The CDR3 covers 16 residues. Germline V CDR1 and CDR2: SGHVS, FNYEAQ. The DNA of the CDR3 is TGTGCCAGCAGCTTGGACAGGGGCAAGAAAGGCTATGGCTACACCTTC. Protein: CASSLDRGKKGYGYTF.

The sample holds a few counts of this clonotype. The V gene is TRBV7-2, the J gene TRBJ2-3; no clear D. V dropped 3 bases and J dropped 1 base, with 11 bases sitting between them. Germline-derived CDR1 and CDR2 are SGHTA and FQGNSA. The CDR3 covers 15 residues. CDR3 coding DNA: TGTGCCAGCAGCTTGTACGGGTTAGGCACAGATACGCAGTATTTT. The encoded protein is CASSLYGLGTDTQYF.

The genes are TRBV29-1 and TRBJ2-5; D may be TRBD1 (7 bases). The CDR3 consists of 13 residues. Deletions cut 5 bases from V and 5 bases from J, with 15 bases between. Per germline, CDR1 SQVTM and CDR2 ANQGSEA. In nucleotides, the CDR3 is TGCAGCGTTCAGGGGGGCCACAAGGAGACCCAGTACTTC. This sequence encodes CSVQGGHKETQYF. The full variable domain, completed using reference TRBV29-1 and TRBJ2-5, is SAVISQKPSRDICQRGTSLTIQCQVDSQVTMMFWYRQQPGQSLTLIATANQGSEATYESGFVIDKFPISRPNLTFSTLTVSNMSPEDSSIYLCSVQGGHKETQYFGPGTRLLVL.

This clonotype turned up a few times. The genes are TRBV6-2 or TRBV6-3 and TRBJ1-2, with D tentatively TRBD1 (5 bases). Germline V lookup: CDR1 MNHEY, CDR2 SVGEGT. The CDR3 loop spans 16 amino acids. The germline V and J ends were trimmed by 7 bases and 6 bases, with 24 bases remaining between them. CDR3 sequence: CASTPHLWGELHGYTF. CDR3 coding DNA: TGTGCCAGCACTCCCCATTTGTGGGGGGAGTTGCATGGCTACACCTTC.

This clonotype came up a few times. The chain uses TRBV5-5 and TRBJ2-1, with a tentative D call TRBD2 (6 bases). Trimming stripped 2 bases from V and 1 base from J, with 13 bases between. This CDR3 contains 16 residues. Germline V CDR1 and CDR2: SGHKS, YYEKEE (reference sequence). DNA of the CDR3: TGTGCCAGCAGCTTAGCGGGTGAGGTATCCTACAATGAGCAGTTCTTC. Its translation is CASSLAGEVSYNEQFF.

This clonotype was recorded at least ten times. The chain combines TRBV7-2 with TRBJ2-5; 11 nucleotides align to TRBD2. V trimming: 5 bases; J trimming: 5 bases; junction bases outside the gene matches: 10. This CDR3 is built from 16 residues. In germline, CDR1 is SGHTA, CDR2 FQGNSA. CDR3 nucleotides: TGTGCCAGCAGCCGAACTAGCGGGAGTGGGAGGGAGACCCAGTACTTC. As protein: CASSRTSGSGRETQYF.

In regard to this clonotype: A much bigger clone sits one base away, suggesting this may be a read error. The chain uses TRBV5-1 and TRBJ2-2; the match to TRBD1 covers 7 bases. Germline CDR1 and CDR2: SGHRS and YFSETQ. The CDR3 totals 14 residues. This chain's CDR3 is CVSSSGQSTGELFF. The DNA of the CDR3 is TGCGTCAGCAGCTCGGGACAGAGCACCGGGGAGCTGTTTTTT.

The rearrangement uses TRBV4-3 and TRBJ2-7; a weak D match, TRBD2 (5 bases). Trimming cost V 0 bases and J 3 bases, with 15 bases left between them. This CDR3 comprises 16 residues. Per the germline V gene, CDR1 is LGHNA and CDR2 is YSLEER. As DNA, the CDR3 is TGCGCCAGCAGCCAAGATCCGACTATACTACACTACGAGCAGTACTTC. The encoded protein is CASSQDPTILHYEQYF.

This clonotype was seen a handful of times. The chain employs TRBV5-1 and TRBJ2-7; TRBD1 agrees at 8 bases. Germline CDR1 SGHRS, CDR2 YFSETQ. Unmatched junction bases numbered 13, after V lost 4 bases and J lost 4 bases. This CDR3 has 16 residues. CDR3 protein: CASSSYRGASLYEQYF. As DNA, the CDR3 is TGCGCCAGCAGCAGCTACAGGGGGGCTAGTCTATACGAGCAGTACTTC.

The V gene is TRBV18, the J gene TRBJ2-6; 11 positions match TRBD2. The CDR3 spans 19 residues. With 1 base clipped from V and 0 bases from J, the junction kept 5 bases outside the gene matches. Germline lookup yields CDR1 KGHSH and CDR2 LQKENI. The CDR3 DNA sequence: TGTGCCAGCTCACCACTAGTGACTAGCGGGGCCTCTGGGGCCAACGTCCTGACTTTC. Translation gives CASSPLVTSGASGANVLTF.

This sequence joins TRBV6-5 and TRBJ2-7; 7 bases fit TRBD2. The CDR3 is 15 amino acids. V lost 5 bases to trimming and J lost 5 bases; unmatched junction nucleotides: 12. Germline CDR1 MNHEY, CDR2 SVGAGI. Here the CDR3 reads CASSNHPGLPDEQYF. The CDR3 nucleotides are TGTGCCAGCAGTAACCATCCGGGACTACCCGACGAGCAGTACTTC.

The V call is TRBV5-6, the J call TRBJ2-2; TRBD2 matches 11 bases. Unmatched junction bases numbered 15, after V lost 5 bases and J lost 0 bases. The CDR3 runs 20 residues. Germline CDR1 and CDR2: SGHDT and YYEEEE. This chain's CDR3 is CASSSKKRGLAGANTGELFF. CDR3 nucleotides: TGTGCCAGCAGTTCTAAAAAGCGAGGACTAGCGGGTGCGAACACCGGGGAGCTGTTTTTT.